The T cell receptor beta chain under discussion was sequenced for a study of blood T cell repertoires in COVID-19. Original methodology: Amplified reference gene primers provided the basis for estimating nucleated cell counts. The method was immunoSEQ multiplex PCR; TCRdb's version includes in-frame clones alone and lacks a portion of them. The V and J calls and the clone size are those of that table, but D and trimming were determined from the DNA. This table has a few hundred thousand clones, 65% to 90% appearing once. This CDR3 contains 12 residues. V lost 5 bases to trimming and J lost 7 bases, with 9 bases between them. Germline CDR1 is SEHNR and CDR2 is FQNEAQ (reference sequence).

The sequence derives from a man between 25 and 39 years old with active or convalescent COVID-19. The chain carries TRBV7-9 and TRBJ2-1; D gene ambiguous. Material: peripheral blood. CDR3 bases: TGTGCCAGCAGCCGGCAGGATAATGAGCAGTTCTTC. Translation gives CASSRQDNEQFF.